This is a list of T cell receptor beta chains from one sample in a study of blood T cell repertoires in COVID-19. This table comes from immunoSEQ multiplex PCR, and its TCRdb copy is limited to in-frame clones, with some not included. The top ten clones hold 1.5% to 2% of a sample with roughly 200,000 clones, 88% of them seen once. The sample consisted of peripheral blood. These receptors originate from a man aged 70 or older with acute or convalescent COVID-19. Each CDR3 is given with its conserved first and last residue. The D gene is left open where the match is weak. Clone size is stated in some rows and not others, as once, few, many or a class when expanded.

D	V	J	size	DNA	CDR3
TRBD2	TRBV5-1	TRBJ2-1	.	TGCGCCAGCAGCCTATCTACTAGCGGATACAATGAGCAGTTCTTC	CASSLSTSGYNEQFF
.	TRBV18	TRBJ2-7	.	TGTGCCAGCTCACCACCGTCGGTCCACGAGCAGTACTTC	CASSPPSVHEQYF
TRBD1	TRBV19	TRBJ1-5	.	TGTGCCAGCAACAACGACAGGGATCAGCCCCAGCATTTT	CASNNDRDQPQHF
.	TRBV11-1	TRBJ2-1	.	TGTGCCAGCAGCCCAAGACTCAGGGGCGATGAGCAGTTCTTC	CASSPRLRGDEQFF
.	TRBV11-2	TRBJ1-2	.	TGTGCCAGCAGCTTAATGGGGCAGGGCCATGGCTACACCTTC	CASSLMGQGHGYTF
.	TRBV3-1/TRBV3-2	TRBJ2-7	once	TGTGCCAGCAGCCAAGAGGCCGAGCAGTACTTC	CASSQEAEQYF
.	TRBV6-2/TRBV6-3	TRBJ2-2	.	TGTGCCAGCAGTTACGAACAGGGATTCACCGGGGAGCTGTTTTTT	CASSYEQGFTGELFF
.	TRBV28	TRBJ1-1	once	TGTGCCAGCAGTACGTTCCGACAAGCGGCTGAAGCTTTCTTT	CASSTFRQAAEAFF
.	TRBV2	TRBJ1-1	.	TGTGCCAGCCCCTTCACAAGGAACACTGAAGCTTTCTTT	CASPFTRNTEAFF
.	TRBV28	TRBJ2-5	.	TGTGCCAGCAGTTTATGGGGACACGGCGTCCAAGAGACCCAGTACTTC	CASSLWGHGVQETQYF
TRBD1	TRBV11-2	TRBJ2-3	.	TGTGCCAGCAGCTTGGGGAACAGGGGCTTTAGCACAGATACGCAGTATTTT	CASSLGNRGFSTDTQYF
.	TRBV3-1/TRBV3-2	TRBJ2-2	.	TGTGCCAGCAGCCAATTTGGCCAGGGTAACACCGGGGAGCTGTTTTTT	CASSQFGQGNTGELFF
TRBD1	TRBV19	TRBJ1-4	.	TGTGCCAGTAGTCGACCACAGGGGGTCGCCGGCCTTAATGAAAAACTGTTTTTT	CASSRPQGVAGLNEKLFF
TRBD1	TRBV6-5	TRBJ1-2	once	TGTGCCAGCAGCAACGGACAGGGGGCGGGTGGCTACACCTTC	CASSNGQGAGGYTF
TRBD2	TRBV7-2	TRBJ2-1	.	TGTGCCAGCAGCTTAGCATCAGGAGGGCTAGCGGGACGACGGGGTGAGCAGTTCTTC	CASSLASGGLAGRRGEQFF
TRBD2	TRBV29-1	TRBJ2-1	.	TGCAGCGTTAGGCGGACTAGAGGTTTCAATGAGCAGTTCTTC	CSVRRTRGFNEQFF
.	TRBV12-5	TRBJ2-3	.	TGTGCTAGTGGGTACGCCAGGGGAGATACGCAGTATTTT	CASGYARGDTQYF
.	TRBV6-5	TRBJ1-2	.	TGTGCCAGCAGTCTACAGGGATCCTTTGCCTATGGCTACACCTTC	CASSLQGSFAYGYTF
TRBD1	TRBV6-6	TRBJ1-1	.	TGTGCCAGCAGTGCATCACCGGGACAGGGGGACACTGAAGCTTTCTTT	CASSASPGQGDTEAFF
.	TRBV10-3	TRBJ2-3	.	TGTGCCACCGAGAACAGTAAGGCTACGCAGTATTTT	CATENSKATQYF
.	TRBV10-3	TRBJ2-2	once	TGTGCCATCAGACAGGGAGGGGAGCTGTTTTTT	CAIRQGGELFF
.	TRBV7-9	TRBJ2-3	few	TGTGCCAGCAGCTTAGCGCACAGAGATACGCAGTATTTT	CASSLAHRDTQYF
TRBD1	TRBV23-1	TRBJ2-7	.	TGCGCCAGCAGTCACGCAGACAGGGGCCACGAGCAGTACTTC	CASSHADRGHEQYF
.	TRBV29-1	TRBJ1-5	.	TGCAGCGTGTTACAGGGCAATCAGCCCCAGCATTTT	CSVLQGNQPQHF
.	TRBV6-5	TRBJ1-1	.	TGTGCCAGCAGTTACGGCTCGACTACGAACACTGAAGCTTTCTTT	CASSYGSTTNTEAFF
.	TRBV28	TRBJ2-7	.	TGTGCCAGCAGACTCCCACAGGGTCTCGAGCAGTACTTC	CASRLPQGLEQYF
.	TRBV3-1/TRBV3-2	TRBJ1-2	.	TGTGCCAGCAACTCGGCGGGTAACTATGGCTACACCTTC	CASNSAGNYGYTF
TRBD2	TRBV6-5	TRBJ2-7	.	TGTGCCAGCAGTCTCTGGACTAGCGGGAGTGATGAGCAGTACTTC	CASSLWTSGSDEQYF
.	TRBV7-9	TRBJ2-7	.	TGTGCCAGCTCCCGGGAGTCCTACGAGCAGTACTTC	CASSRESYEQYF
TRBD1	TRBV28	TRBJ1-5	.	TGTGCCATCTCTAAATCCAGCGGACAGGGAGGCCAGCCCCAGCATTTT	CAISKSSGQGGQPQHF
.	TRBV3-1/TRBV3-2	TRBJ2-1	.	TGTGCCAGCAGCCCGGACACGTCGGGTGAGCAGTTCTTC	CASSPDTSGEQFF
TRBD2	TRBV28	TRBJ2-4	.	TGTGCCAGCAGTCAATCGCCTAGCGGGAGCACCTGGAGCATTCAGTACTTC	CASSQSPSGSTWSIQYF
TRBD1	TRBV2	TRBJ1-1	.	TGTGCCAGCCGGACAGGGCGGCAGACTGAAGCTTTCTTT	CASRTGRQTEAFF
TRBD2	TRBV5-5	TRBJ2-3	.	TGTGCCAGCAGCTCCGGACTAGCCGTCCCAGATACGCAGTATTTT	CASSSGLAVPDTQYF
.	TRBV9	TRBJ1-4	.	TGTGCCAGCAGCCAGTCCGGGGGGAAGGATGAAAAACTGTTTTTT	CASSQSGGKDEKLFF
.	TRBV5-1	TRBJ1-4	.	TGCGCCAGCAGCTTTACGGGGAGGTGGGATGAAAAACTGTTTTTT	CASSFTGRWDEKLFF
.	TRBV19	TRBJ1-1	few	TGTGCCAGTGATGGACTTTCCGGAGAAGCTTTCTTT	CASDGLSGEAFF
.	TRBV12-3/TRBV12-4	TRBJ2-5	.	TGTGCCAGCAGTTGGAGGGGCGGGGAGACCCAGTACTTC	CASSWRGGETQYF
.	TRBV21-1	TRBJ1-2	.	TGTGCCAGCAGCAAAGATCCATGGCCCCCCTATGGCTACACCTTC	CASSKDPWPPYGYTF
.	TRBV5-1	TRBJ1-2	.	TGCGCCAGCAGCGGGACCGGGACACTCTATGGCTACACCTTC	CASSGTGTLYGYTF
.	TRBV7-6	TRBJ2-1	.	TGTGCCAGCGCAGGGAACGATGAGCAGTTCTTC	CASAGNDEQFF
TRBD2	TRBV7-9	TRBJ2-1	.	TGTGCCAGCAGCTTGGGACTAGCGGAACCTCAGCAGTTCTTC	CASSLGLAEPQQFF
.	TRBV6-5	TRBJ1-2	.	TGTGCCAGCAGTTCTCCCGGACACTTTCCAAACTATGGCTACACCTTC	CASSSPGHFPNYGYTF
TRBD1	TRBV6-5	TRBJ2-7	.	TGTGCCAGCACCCCAGGGGGACAGGGGGTCTACGAGCAGTACTTC	CASTPGGQGVYEQYF